This T cell receptor beta chain originates from a study of T cells in Graves' hyperthyroidism and ophthalmopathy. Study findings and constraints: Also found in blood were most expanded thyroid clonotypes above 0.001.

V was pared by 6 bases and J by 8 bases, with 10 bases between. CDR1 is SEHNR and CDR2 is FQNEAQ in the germline V gene (reference sequence). The CDR3 spans 12 residues. The table lists this clonotype with a few counts. Its antigen remains unknown. Authors of the study amplified TCR beta CDR3 regions from RNA transcripts. HTBI primers were used for first-round RT-PCR of the TCR CDR3. MiXCR was run by TCRdb on the multiplex PCR reads, yielding one entry per CDR3 protein. The sample carries 380,000 or so distinct CDR3 sequences, around an eighth recorded once. The TCR originated in a man aged 25 to 40 with Graves' hyperthyroidism that later progressed to Graves' ophthalmopathy. Source material: blood. V is TRBV7-9 and J is TRBJ2-2; D gene uncertain. For the CDR3, the DNA is TGTGCCAGCAGTCTAGACATGGGGGAGCTGTTTTTT. Translated, it gives CASSLDMGELFF.